The 14 T cell receptor beta chains reported below all come from one sample, sequenced in a study of T cell responses to AZD1222 COVID-19 vaccine (dated by TCRdb to the early 2020s). The sample's time point label is to be understood as: about 28 days (+/-7) after the second vaccine dose. The library was generated by the immunoSEQ multiplex PCR assay. TCRdb provides this immuneACCESS table in a form limited to in-frame rearrangements. Some clones are lacking; in checked studies, under half of them reflect an unresolved V gene, and why the rest are absent is not known. This sample holds approximately 140,000 clones; approximately 92% were observed only once. Together, the top ten hold roughly 3.4% of the sample. Sample: peripheral blood, taken 28 days after the second AZD1222 dose. These receptors came from an adult who received the AZD1222 COVID-19 vaccine.

The V and J genes are TRBV2 and TRBJ1-5, with a possible D match to TRBD1 (5 bases). Germline V gives CDR1 SNHLY, CDR2 FYNNEI. This CDR3 contains 14 residues. Trimming shortened V by 3 bases and J by 2 bases, and 8 bases separated the two germline ends. The DNA of the CDR3 is TGTGCCAGCAGTGAGGGGGGTCGCAATCAGCCCCAGCATTTT. It encodes CASSEGGRNQPQHF.

This chain connects TRBV24-1 to TRBJ2-7; TRBD2 matches at 8 bases. The CDR3 has 14 amino acids. The germline CDR1 and CDR2 sequences are KGHDR and SFDVKD. After removal of 5 bases from V and 6 bases from J, the junction contained 8 bases not matched to a gene. The CDR3 protein is CATSAPSAGGEQYF. CDR3 nucleotides: TGTGCCACCAGTGCCCCTTCTGCGGGGGGCGAGCAGTACTTC.

The chain couples TRBV7-3 to TRBJ2-5, with TRBD1 as a possible D gene (6 bases). Germline V gene sequence: CDR1 SGHTA, CDR2 FQGTGA. The CDR3 contains 14 residues. V was cut by 0 bases and J by 4 bases, with 9 bases left in between. CDR3 bases: TGTGCCAGCAGCTTAACGGCGACAGGAGAGACCCAGTACTTC. It specifies CASSLTATGETQYF.

This chain links TRBV11-2 with TRBJ2-7; a weak D match, TRBD1 (5 bases). The CDR3 consists of 14 residues. V shed 5 bases and J shed 0 bases, with 11 bases lying between them. Germline lookup yields CDR1 SGHAT and CDR2 FQNNGV. This CDR3 reads CASSPKGFSYEQYF. CDR3 bases: TGTGCCAGCAGCCCTAAGGGGTTCTCCTACGAGCAGTACTTC.

The V and J genes are TRBV9 and TRBJ2-3; a weak D match, TRBD1 (6 bases). Germline V CDR1 and CDR2: SGDLS, YYNGEE. The germline V and J ends were trimmed by 3 bases and 2 bases, with 19 bases remaining between them. This CDR3 has 17 amino acids. CDR3 in amino acids: CASSAAAGTIVTDTQYF. CDR3 coding DNA: TGTGCCAGCAGCGCTGCGGCCGGGACAATAGTCACAGATACGCAGTATTTT.

CDR3 DNA sequence: TGTGCTAGTGGTTTGAACACAAACACTGAAGCTTTCTTT. As protein: CASGLNTNTEAFF. The J gene is TRBJ1-1, the V gene TRBV12-5; no clear D gene. The V gene's germline CDR1 is LGHNT and CDR2 FRNRAP. The germline V and J ends were trimmed by 2 bases and 2 bases, with 6 bases remaining between them. The length of the CDR3 is 13 residues.

The chain employs TRBV5-1 and TRBJ1-2; D not resolved. The CDR3 has 15 residues. CDR1 is SGHRS and CDR2 is YFSETQ in the germline V gene. V was clipped by 0 bases and J by 0 bases, with 9 bases between them. Written as DNA, the CDR3 is TGCGCCAGCAGCTTGGGGCAGGCGTCTAACTATGGCTACACCTTC. This gives the protein CASSLGQASNYGYTF. Filled out from reference TRBV5-1 and TRBJ1-2, the complete variable domain reads KAGVTQTPRYLIKTRGQQVTLSCSPISGHRSVSWYQQTPGQGLQFLFEYFSETQRNKGNFPGRFSGRQFSNSRSEMNVSTLELGDSALYLCASSLGQASNYGYTFGSGTRLTVV.

This sequence joins TRBV28 and TRBJ1-2; TRBD1 might be the D (6 bases). Trimming removed 7 bases from V and 2 bases from J, with 11 bases in between. The germline gives CDR1 MDHEN, CDR2 SYDVKM. The CDR3 runs 13 residues. As DNA, the CDR3 is TGTGCCAGCAAGGGGGTTGCCAACTATGGCTACACCTTC. This codes for CASKGVANYGYTF.

The chain recombines TRBV5-1 with TRBJ2-3; 7 bases fit TRBD2. This CDR3 comprises 17 residues. CDR1 is SGHRS and CDR2 is YFSETQ in the germline V gene. J lost 3 bases, V lost 0 bases, and 10 bases had no gene match. The CDR3 sequence is CASSLAGGGRGTDTQYF. The CDR3 DNA follows: TGCGCCAGCAGCTTGGCAGGCGGCGGGAGAGGGACAGATACGCAGTATTTT.

The rearrangement joins TRBV7-9 to TRBJ2-7, with 8 bases identical to TRBD1. V lost 5 bases to trimming and J lost 7 bases; unmatched junction nucleotides: 10. Germline V gene sequence: CDR1 SEHNR, CDR2 FQNEAQ (reference sequence). This CDR3 region has 14 residues. The CDR3 DNA is TGTGCCAGCAGCCTCCCGGACAGGGTGAGGGAGCAGTACTTC. It yields the protein CASSLPDRVREQYF. The full variable domain, with the rest looked up from reference TRBV7-9 and TRBJ2-7, is DTGVSQNPRHKITKRGQNVTFRCDPISEHNRLYWYRQTLGQGPEFLTYFQNEAQLEKSRLLSDRFSAERPKGSFSTLEIQRTEQGDSAMYLCASSLPDRVREQYFGPGTRLTVT.

J is TRBJ2-3 and V is TRBV25-1, with unresolved D. Trimming removed 3 bases from V and 4 bases from J, with 14 bases in between. The V gene's germline CDR1 is MGHDK and CDR2 SYGVNS. The CDR3 totals 15 residues. The CDR3 bases are TGTGCCAGCAGTGATGTCAACGTGCACCCAGATACGCAGTATTTT. It yields the protein CASSDVNVHPDTQYF.

The chain combines TRBV19 with TRBJ1-1; D not resolved. From germline, CDR1 is LNHDA and CDR2 SQIVND (reference sequence). The CDR3 is 14 amino acids. The V and J ends lost 3 bases and 0 bases respectively, with 8 bases between them. The CDR3 nucleotides read TGTGCCAGTAGTATCGCTAGGATGAACACTGAAGCTTTCTTT. Amino acids: CASSIARMNTEAFF.

The V call is TRBV27, the J call TRBJ2-5; a weak D match, TRBD1 (5 bases). Per the germline V gene, CDR1 is MNHEY and CDR2 is SMNVEV (reference sequence). The CDR3 has 13 amino acids. V was clipped by 6 bases and J by 3 bases, with 11 bases between them. As DNA, the CDR3 is TGTGCCAGCAGACCAGGGTTGGAAGAGACCCAGTACTTC. Translating it yields CASRPGLEETQYF.

The chain carries TRBV10-3 and TRBJ1-2; D is unclear. The V end lost 6 bases, the J end lost 1 base, and 9 bases lay between the germline ends. This CDR3 spans 13 amino acids. The germline V gene has CDR1 ENHRY and CDR2 SYGVKD. The CDR3 sequence is CAIRQQSNYGYTF. The CDR3 DNA reads as TGTGCCATCAGACAACAGAGTAACTATGGCTACACCTTC.